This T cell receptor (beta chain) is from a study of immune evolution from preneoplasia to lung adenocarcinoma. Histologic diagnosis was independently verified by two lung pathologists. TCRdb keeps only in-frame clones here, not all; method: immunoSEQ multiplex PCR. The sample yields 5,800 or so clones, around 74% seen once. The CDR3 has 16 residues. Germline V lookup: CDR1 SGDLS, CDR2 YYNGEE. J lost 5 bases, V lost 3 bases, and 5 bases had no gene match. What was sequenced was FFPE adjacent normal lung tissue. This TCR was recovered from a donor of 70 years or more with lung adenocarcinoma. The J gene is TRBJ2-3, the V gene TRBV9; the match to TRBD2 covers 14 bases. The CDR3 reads CASSAGLAGAGDTQYF. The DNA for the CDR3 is TGTGCCAGCAGCGCGGGACTAGCGGGAGCCGGAGATACGCAGTATTTT.